A single sample is the source of the 17 T cell receptor beta chains below, sequenced in a study of Graves' ophthalmopathy and Graves' hyperthyroidism. Scientists amplified the TCR beta CDR3 regions from RNA transcripts. HTBI primers primed a first-round RT-PCR, and a second-round multiplex PCR followed. In TCRdb, the multiplex PCR reads were re-called with MiXCR into one record per CDR3 protein. The sample yields a few hundred thousand distinct CDR3 sequences, approximately 20% seen once. Sequencing was performed on peripheral blood. The receptors derive from a woman between 18 and 29 years old with Graves' ophthalmopathy.

This clonotype was picked up many times. The V gene is TRBV6-1, the J gene TRBJ1-1; D remains unclear. The CDR3 is made up of 15 amino acids. V lost 5 bases and J 1 base, leaving 14 bases between the germline ends. In germline, CDR1 is MNHNS, CDR2 SASEGT. The CDR3 is CASSPWSSTNTEAFF. The CDR3 bases are TGTGCCAGCAGTCCATGGTCCTCTACGAACACTGAAGCTTTCTTT.

In this sample, this clonotype turned up many times. The rearrangement links TRBV19 to TRBJ1-6; 10 bases map to TRBD1. V lost 3 bases to trimming and J lost 5 bases; unmatched junction nucleotides: 1. Germline CDR1 LNHDA, CDR2 SQIVND (reference sequence). The CDR3 is made up of 15 amino acids. DNA of the CDR3: TGTGCCAGTAGTATGACAGGGGGCAATAATTCACCCCTCCACTTT. This sequence encodes CASSMTGGNNSPLHF.

There are many counts of this clonotype. The V and J genes are TRBV27 and TRBJ1-3; D uncertain. Germline V gene data show CDR1 as MNHEY and CDR2 as SMNVEV (reference sequence). This CDR3 has 14 residues. Trimming removed 6 bases from V and 4 bases from J, with 13 bases in between. This CDR3 is CASSPSSRGNTIYF. The CDR3 DNA follows: TGTGCCAGCAGCCCTAGCTCGCGAGGAAACACCATATATTTT.

This clonotype appeared many times. The rearrangement joins TRBV5-6 to TRBJ2-5; TRBD1 matches at 10 bases. Trimming at V came to 5 bases and at J to 0 bases, leaving 1 base not matched to a gene. The germline V gene encodes CDR1 SGHDT and CDR2 YYEEEE. The CDR3 has 14 amino acids. CDR3 nucleotide sequence: TGTGCCAGCAGGGGGACAGGGGACCAAGAGACCCAGTACTTC. Its translation is CASRGTGDQETQYF.

CDR3 sequence reads: CASSELSGGETQYF. The CDR3 DNA follows: TGTGCCAGCAGTGAATTGAGCGGAGGAGAGACCCAGTACTTC. This chain links TRBV25-1 with TRBJ2-5; possibly TRBD2 for D (5 bases). The germline V gene has CDR1 MGHDK and CDR2 SYGVNS. The CDR3 spans 14 residues. V was cut by 1 base and J by 4 bases, with 10 bases left in between.

The sample holds many counts of this clonotype. This chain uses TRBV11-2 with TRBJ2-7; TRBD2 matches at 11 bases. The CDR3 spans 18 residues. Losses at the gene ends were 4 bases for V and 1 base for J; bases not matched to a gene: 12. CDR1 is SGHAT and CDR2 is FQNNGV in the germline V gene. CDR3 amino acids: CASSYRRVSGGASYEQYF. CDR3 in DNA: TGTGCCAGCAGCTACCGGAGGGTTAGCGGGGGGGCATCCTACGAGCAGTACTTC.

This clonotype was recorded at least ten times. This rearrangement joins TRBV6-1 to TRBJ2-7; perhaps TRBD1 as D (5 bases). V gave up 7 bases and J gave up 3 bases, with 19 bases separating them. CDR3 length: 15 residues. Germline CDR1 and CDR2: MNHNS and SASEGT. DNA for the CDR3: TGTGCCAGCACCGACCCCGGGTCAGGGTTCTACGAGCAGTACTTC. This encodes CASTDPGSGFYEQYF.

This clonotype was detected a few times. The chain combines TRBV18 with TRBJ1-5, with no clear D. Germline CDR1 KGHSH, CDR2 LQKENI. The V end lost 1 base, the J end lost 0 bases, and 13 bases lay between the germline ends. The CDR3 consists of 17 residues. The CDR3 DNA reads TGTGCCAGCTCACCACTGGGCAGCACATATAGCAATCAGCCCCAGCATTTT. This sequence encodes CASSPLGSTYSNQPQHF.

This clonotype was detected many times. The V gene is TRBV11-2, the J gene TRBJ2-7; a possible D gene is TRBD2 (6 bases). From germline, CDR1 is SGHAT and CDR2 FQNNGV. Trimming stripped 1 base from V and 1 base from J, with 14 bases between. The CDR3 consists of 16 residues. CDR3 nucleotide sequence: TGTGCCAGCAGCTTAGGTCGGGGGTCAGGATCCTACGAGCAGTACTTC. Protein: CASSLGRGSGSYEQYF. The variable domain in full, completed from reference TRBV11-2 and TRBJ2-7, reads EAGVAQSPRYKIIEKRQSVAFWCNPISGHATLYWYQQILGQGPKLLIQFQNNGVVDDSQLPKDRFSAERLKGVDSTLKIQPAKLEDSAVYLCASSLGRGSGSYEQYFGPGTRLTVT.

The V gene is TRBV27, the J gene TRBJ1-1; possible D gene TRBD1, 5 bases. The V end was cut by 6 bases, the J end by 8 bases, with 10 bases between. Germline CDR1 reads MNHEY; CDR2 reads SMNVEV (reference sequence). The CDR3 spans 11 residues. For the CDR3, the DNA is TGTGCCAGCAGCTCATACAGGGAAGCTTTCTTT. Translating it yields CASSSYREAFF.

This clonotype came up many times. The gene calls are TRBV11-2 and TRBJ2-7; D uncertain. This CDR3 has 11 residues. Germline assignment: CDR1 SGHAT and CDR2 FQNNGV. Trimming took 5 bases from V and 5 from J, leaving 7 bases between them. The CDR3, as DNA: TGTGCCAGCAGCCCTTTACACGAGCAGTACTTC. It encodes CASSPLHEQYF.

This clonotype occurred many times. The V gene is TRBV12-3 or TRBV12-4, the J gene TRBJ2-5; 14 nucleotides align to TRBD2. The CDR3 contains 17 residues. J was trimmed by 2 bases and V by 6 bases; bases with no gene match: 8. CDR3 loop: CASSLTSGRAGQETQYF. Written as DNA, the CDR3 is TGTGCCAGCAGCTTGACTAGCGGGAGGGCCGGTCAAGAGACCCAGTACTTC.

This clonotype was detected a few times. V and J are TRBV4-3 and TRBJ2-7; possible D gene TRBD2, 5 bases. From germline, CDR1 is LGHNA and CDR2 YSLEER. The CDR3 consists of 15 residues. V lost 0 bases and J 3 bases, leaving 12 bases between the germline ends. This CDR3 is CASSQDSGYRYEQYF. The CDR3 DNA is TGCGCCAGCAGCCAAGATTCGGGGTACCGCTACGAGCAGTACTTC.

This rearrangement joins TRBV6-5 to TRBJ2-5; D perhaps matches TRBD1 (7 bases). The germline gives CDR1 MNHEY, CDR2 SVGAGI. The CDR3 spans 16 residues. V was shortened by 4 bases and J by 4 bases, with 19 bases between the two germline ends. The CDR3 region is CASSLGARQGGETQYF. The CDR3 nucleotides are TGTGCCAGCAGTTTGGGAGCGAGACAGGGAGGAGAGACCCAGTACTTC.

The chain uses TRBV28 and TRBJ1-2; TRBD1 agrees at 8 bases. After removal of 1 base from V and 5 bases from J, the junction contained 6 bases not matched to a gene. Germline V CDR1 and CDR2: MDHEN, SYDVKM. The CDR3 loop spans 15 amino acids. The CDR3 nucleotides read TGTGCCAGCAGTTTATCCCAGGGGGCGGGATATGGCTACACCTTC. Its protein product is CASSLSQGAGYGYTF.

This clonotype has a count of ten or more. This sequence joins TRBV28 and TRBJ2-2, with D possibly TRBD2 on 5 matching bases. The CDR3 extends over 13 amino acids. In germline, CDR1 is MDHEN, CDR2 SYDVKM. V lost 5 bases, J lost 3 bases, and 7 bases lay in between. The CDR3 region is CASSTRYTGELFF. The CDR3 nucleotides are TGTGCCAGCAGTACTAGGTACACCGGGGAGCTGTTTTTT.

This clonotype came up many times. J is TRBJ2-7 and V is TRBV6-1; 8 bases are shared with TRBD2. CDR1 is MNHNS and CDR2 is SASEGT in the germline V gene. The CDR3 consists of 14 residues. V shed 5 bases and J 2 bases; nucleotides not matched to a gene: 5. For the CDR3, the DNA is TGTGCCAGCAGTAGCGGGAGACTTACCTACGAGCAGTACTTC. This encodes CASSSGRLTYEQYF.